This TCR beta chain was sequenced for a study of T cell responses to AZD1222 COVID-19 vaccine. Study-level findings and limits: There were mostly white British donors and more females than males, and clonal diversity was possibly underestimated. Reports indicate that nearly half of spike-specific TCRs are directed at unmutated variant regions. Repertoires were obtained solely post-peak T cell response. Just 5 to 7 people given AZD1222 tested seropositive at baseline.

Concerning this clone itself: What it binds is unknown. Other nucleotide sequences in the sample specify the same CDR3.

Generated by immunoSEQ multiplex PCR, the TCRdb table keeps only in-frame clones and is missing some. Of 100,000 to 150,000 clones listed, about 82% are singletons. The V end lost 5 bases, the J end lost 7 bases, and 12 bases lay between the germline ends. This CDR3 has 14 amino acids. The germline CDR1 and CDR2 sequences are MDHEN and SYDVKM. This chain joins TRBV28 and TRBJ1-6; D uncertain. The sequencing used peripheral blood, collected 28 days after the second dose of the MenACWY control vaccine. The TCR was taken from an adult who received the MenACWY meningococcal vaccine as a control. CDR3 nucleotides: TGTGCCAGCAGTCCGGGAGCAGGCAATTCACCCCTCCACTTT. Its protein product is CASSPGAGNSPLHF.